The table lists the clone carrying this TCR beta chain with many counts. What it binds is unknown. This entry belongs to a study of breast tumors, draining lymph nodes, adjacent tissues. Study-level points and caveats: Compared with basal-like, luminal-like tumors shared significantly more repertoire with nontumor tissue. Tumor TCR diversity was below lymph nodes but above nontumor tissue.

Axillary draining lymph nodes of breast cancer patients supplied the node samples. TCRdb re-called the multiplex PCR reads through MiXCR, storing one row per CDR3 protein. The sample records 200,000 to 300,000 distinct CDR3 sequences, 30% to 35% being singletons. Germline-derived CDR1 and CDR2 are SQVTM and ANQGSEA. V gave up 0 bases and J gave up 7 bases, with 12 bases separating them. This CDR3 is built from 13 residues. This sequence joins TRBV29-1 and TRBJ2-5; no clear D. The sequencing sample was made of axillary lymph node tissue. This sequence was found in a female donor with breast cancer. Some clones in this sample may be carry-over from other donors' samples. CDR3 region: CSVEEGTAGTQYF. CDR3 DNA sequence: TGCAGCGTTGAAGAGGGCACTGCTGGGACCCAGTACTTC.